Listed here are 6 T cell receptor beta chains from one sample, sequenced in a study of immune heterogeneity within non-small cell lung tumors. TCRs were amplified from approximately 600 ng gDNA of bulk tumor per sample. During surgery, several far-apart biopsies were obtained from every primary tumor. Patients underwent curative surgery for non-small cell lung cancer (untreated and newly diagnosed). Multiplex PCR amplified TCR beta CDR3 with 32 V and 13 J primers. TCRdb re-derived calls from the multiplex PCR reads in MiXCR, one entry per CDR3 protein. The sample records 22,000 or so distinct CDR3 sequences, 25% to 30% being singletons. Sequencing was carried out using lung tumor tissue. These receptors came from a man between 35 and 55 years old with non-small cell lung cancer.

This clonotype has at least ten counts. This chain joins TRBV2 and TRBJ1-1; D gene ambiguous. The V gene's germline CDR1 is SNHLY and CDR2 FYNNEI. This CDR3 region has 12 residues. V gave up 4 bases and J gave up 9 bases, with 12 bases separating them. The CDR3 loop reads CASSARETKAFF. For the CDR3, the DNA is TGTGCCAGCAGTGCACGGGAGACTAAAGCTTTCTTT.

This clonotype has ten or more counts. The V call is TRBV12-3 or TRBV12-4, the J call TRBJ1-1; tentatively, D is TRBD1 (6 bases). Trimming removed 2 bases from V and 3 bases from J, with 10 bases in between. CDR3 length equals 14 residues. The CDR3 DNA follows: TGTGCCAGCAGTTTAAGGGGGTGGGACACTGAAGCTTTCTTT. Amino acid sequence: CASSLRGWDTEAFF.

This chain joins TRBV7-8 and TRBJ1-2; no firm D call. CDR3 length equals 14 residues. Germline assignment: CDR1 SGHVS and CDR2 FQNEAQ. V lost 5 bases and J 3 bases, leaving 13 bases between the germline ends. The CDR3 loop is CASSPLDVYYGYTF. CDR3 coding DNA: TGTGCCAGCAGCCCCCTGGACGTTTACTATGGCTACACCTTC.

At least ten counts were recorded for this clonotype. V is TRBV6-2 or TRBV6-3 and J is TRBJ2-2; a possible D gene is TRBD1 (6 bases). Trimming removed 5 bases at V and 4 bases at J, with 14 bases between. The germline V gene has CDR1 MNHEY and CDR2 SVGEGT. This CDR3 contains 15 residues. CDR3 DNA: TGTGCCAGCAGTCCTATGACAGGTTTCACCGGGGAGCTGTTTTTT. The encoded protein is CASSPMTGFTGELFF.

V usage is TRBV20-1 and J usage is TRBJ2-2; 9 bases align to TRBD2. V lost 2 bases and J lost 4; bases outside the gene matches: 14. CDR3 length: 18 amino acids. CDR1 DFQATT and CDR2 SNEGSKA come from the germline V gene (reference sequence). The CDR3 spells CSARHRVGSGRSTGELFF. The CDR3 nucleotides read TGCAGTGCTAGACACCGTGTTGGGAGCGGGAGGTCCACCGGGGAGCTGTTTTTT.

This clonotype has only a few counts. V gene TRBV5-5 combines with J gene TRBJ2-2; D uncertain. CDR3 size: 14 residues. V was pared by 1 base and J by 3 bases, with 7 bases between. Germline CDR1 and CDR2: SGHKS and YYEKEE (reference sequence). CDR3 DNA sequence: TGTGCCAGCAGCTTGAATTTTTACACCGGGGAGCTGTTTTTT. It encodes CASSLNFYTGELFF.